Reported below is one T cell receptor (beta chain). Its antigen remains unidentified. The data originate from a study of beta chain features in type 1 diabetes. Study-wide findings and caveats: Naive, central memory and Treg TCRB repertoires appeared more alike in patients than in healthy donors. Among patients with Type 1 diabetes, TCRB CDR3s were moderately but significantly shorter in every one of the four CD4+ subsets. Whether HLA type influences TCRB rearrangement remained unresolved here.

Expressed TCRB transcripts were sequenced because the isolated RNA had all been reverse transcribed beforehand. Generated by immunoSEQ multiplex PCR, the TCRdb table keeps only in-frame clones and is missing some. The profile shows about 230,000 clones, roughly 16% of them singletons. V trimming: 7 bases; J trimming: 2 bases; junction bases outside the gene matches: 7. Germline values: CDR1 MGHDK, CDR2 SYGVNS. The CDR3 covers 15 residues. CD4+ naive, central memory, regulatory and stem cell-like memory subsets were isolated by sorting on CD45RO/CCR7/CD25/CD127/CD95/CD27. The clonotype originates from a man aged 25 to 40 with type 1 diabetes. V usage is TRBV25-1 and J usage is TRBJ2-1; 8 bases align to TRBD2. Sequenced input: naive CD4+ T cells from blood. In DNA form, the CDR3 reads TGTGCCAGCACTGGGGCGGGAGGTGCCTACAATGAGCAGTTCTTC. It translates to CASTGAGGAYNEQFF.